Detailed here is one T cell receptor (beta chain). The data stem from a study of T cells after posttransplantation cyclophosphamide. Cyclophosphamide on days +3 and +4 followed busulfan-fludarabine conditioning and a marrow graft. TCRdb's table, derived via immunoSEQ multiplex PCR, lists solely in-frame clones and lacks some. In the table there are approximately 22,000 clones, 85% to 90% of which are singletons. The source is a female patient aged 30 to 40 who received an allogeneic stem cell transplant from an unrelated donor, was CMV-positive, and had no GVHD. Some of the T cells may derive from the graft donor. Sample: PBMCs, taken after allogeneic stem cell transplant with posttransplant cyclophosphamide.

CDR3 sequence (DNA): TGCGCCAGCAGCTCTAGCGGGGGGGCCGAGAATGAGCAGTTCTTC. Translation: CASSSSGGAENEQFF. This rearrangement joins TRBV5-1 to TRBJ2-1, with 12 bases lining up with TRBD2. The V and J ends lost 3 bases and 7 bases, in that order; junction bases with no gene match: 5. CDR1 and CDR2 (germline): SGHRS, YFSETQ. This CDR3 has 15 residues.